This T cell receptor (beta chain) was identified in a study of beta chain features in type 1 diabetes (dated by TCRdb to between 2017 and 2018). About the full investigation: Mean age, gender distribution, total cell number and subset yield were not different between patients and healthy donors. In the study, recently diagnosed type 1 diabetes patients and matched healthy donors were compared on the TCRB repertoires of their sorted circulating CD4+ T cell subsets. Whereas all 30 or so donors provided naive and central memory subsets, regulatory and stem cell-like memory subsets were isolated from just 8 patients and roughly 8 healthy donors. A total of approximately 100,000,000 sorted cells were examined across all samples, and the number of cells per subset was strongly correlated with RNA yield.

From each donor, a single peripheral blood sample of 95 to 150 mL on average was drawn into heparinised tubes. A BD FACSAria II was used to sort naive, central memory, regulatory and stem cell-like memory CD4+ T cells with a panel that included CD45RO, CCR7, CD25, CD127, CD95 and CD27. Every sorted population had a purity above 95%. PBMCs were separated immediately by Lymphoprep density gradient centrifugation and were stained directly, without being cultured. Samples were stained and sorted in pairs, with one healthy donor and one patient per experiment, so that batch effects were minimized. V loses 1 base at its end and J loses 6 bases; junction bases beyond the gene matches: 11. CDR3 length: 16 amino acids, cysteine to phenylalanine. Of the read, only the CDR3 DNA is kept; its 48 bases are in frame from base 1. CDR1 is given as MNHNS and CDR2 as SASEGT, both from the germline V gene. The entire isolated RNA was reverse transcribed using the High Capacity cDNA Reverse Transcription Kit, and thus expressed TCRB transcripts were sequenced. Deep immunoSEQ sequencing was performed on naive, central memory and regulatory T cell samples, with an average of around 3.5 million total reads per sample. Sorted cells were lysed in RLT buffer and RNA was extracted with DNase-treated RNeasy Micro or Mini kits, depending on cell number. Each cell subset was processed separately to prevent cross-contamination, with patient and healthy donor samples processed together. The immunoSEQ multiplex PCR was used to amplify TCRB sequences from cDNA, generating 87-bp fragments that spanned the CDR3 region. Sequencing of the amplicons was done on the Illumina HiSeq platform. Per the authors' processing: Synthetic template baselines were used to correct PCR bias computationally, reads within Hamming distance 2 were collapsed, and singletons that could not be merged were discarded. Reads were aligned to IMGT to assign V, D and J genes, CDR3 length, and insertions or deletions at six rearrangement sites. Within each subset, clonotype counts were normalized to sorted cell number, and only after that were true diversity and Gini coefficients computed with the tcR R package. The overlap coefficient, calculated on TCRB nucleotide sequences, was used to measure repertoire sharing. Sourced from immuneACCESS, this table was stored by TCRdb with only in-frame sequences that have V and J called. A share of the clones is absent; for the studies checked, an unresolved V gene accounts for under half, and the remainder has no known explanation. V and J calls and clone size are given by that table; D and trimming were obtained from the DNA. This sample lists fewer than 150,000 clones; 6.9% were detected once. About 1.3% of the sample goes to the ten largest clones.

Overall study outcomes, separate from this receptor: A moderate but significant shortening of TCRB CDR3 length was observed in type 1 diabetes patients in all four CD4+ subsets. Sequencing cDNA rather than genomic DNA could over-represent highly expressing activated cells, although activation and CD3 levels did not differ between groups. Only small numbers of individuals were included in the HLA sub-analyses, which left unresolved whether HLA type had any influence on TCRB rearrangement. Naive, central memory and regulatory TCRB repertoires appeared to be more alike among patients than among healthy donors. Fewer insertions and more nucleotide deletions at VDJ recombination sites were observed in patients with type 1 diabetes, implying thymic rearrangement abnormalities. PCR might favor shorter templates, but patient and control samples were amplified and corrected together, so any skew would affect both groups equally.

This clone was recorded a few times. Its antigen is not yet known. No per-base quality is available; no much larger clone lies one base away. The sequence derives from a woman in her 30s in good health. Input material: central memory CD4+ T cells from blood. The receptor chain draws on TRBV6-1 and TRBJ1-2; TRBD1 fits 7 bases in the junction. Read as DNA, the sequence is TGTGCCAGCAGTGAAGGCTTAACCGGGACAGCAGATGGCTACACCTTC. Protein translation: CASSEGLTGTADGYTF.